These 17 T cell receptor beta chains share one sample of origin, sequenced in a study of cytotoxic CD8 clonotypes in ibrutinib-treated CLL. The repertoire was sequenced with immunoSEQ multiplex PCR; TCRdb's copy has only in-frame clones and lacks some. The sample shows some 300,000 clones, roughly 80% of them seen only once. Source: PBMCs, taken before ibrutinib treatment. The source is a human donor with chronic lymphocytic leukemia.

This rearrangement joins TRBV7-9 to TRBJ1-4; 7 positions match TRBD1. Germline CDR1 is SEHNR and CDR2 is FQNEAQ (reference sequence). CDR3 length equals 16 residues. The trim removed 5 bases at V and 2 bases at J, leaving 8 bases unmatched. CDR3 amino acids: CASSLTGDPTNEKLFF. The CDR3 nucleotides read TGTGCCAGCAGCCTTACAGGGGATCCGACTAATGAAAAACTGTTTTTT.

The count of this clone is one. This rearrangement joins TRBV15 to TRBJ2-2; 7 bases match TRBD1. The trim removed 6 bases at V and 2 bases at J, leaving 6 bases unmatched. In germline, CDR1 is LNHNV, CDR2 YYDKDF (reference sequence). This CDR3 region has 15 residues. CDR3 in DNA: TGTGCCACCAGTACCGGGACAGATAACACCGGGGAGCTGTTTTTT. This gives the protein CATSTGTDNTGELFF.

The chain couples TRBV6-6 to TRBJ2-1; 12 bases fit TRBD2. The junction had 4 bases not matched to a gene; V was cut back by 7 bases and J by 0 bases. The length of the CDR3 is 16 residues. Per germline, CDR1 MNHNY and CDR2 SVGAGI (reference sequence). The CDR3 bases are TGTGCCAGCATTCCGGGACTAGCGGGCTCCTACAATGAGCAGTTCTTC. This translates into CASIPGLAGSYNEQFF.

This chain uses TRBV9 with TRBJ2-2, with 10 bases aligning to TRBD2. V dropped 2 bases and J dropped 1; count of bases not matched to a gene: 5. The CDR3 covers 17 residues. The V gene's germline CDR1 is SGDLS and CDR2 YYNGEE. The CDR3 nucleotides read TGTGCCAGCAGCGTGTCACTAGCGGGATGGAACACCGGGGAGCTGTTTTTT. Protein sequence: CASSVSLAGWNTGELFF.

This chain uses TRBV6-5 with TRBJ2-7; no firm D call. Germline CDR1 is MNHEY and CDR2 is SVGAGI. Deletions cut 5 bases from V and 0 bases from J, with 11 bases between. The CDR3 is 14 residues long. The CDR3 loop is CASSPDGPSYEQYF. DNA for the CDR3: TGTGCCAGCAGTCCCGACGGACCCTCCTACGAGCAGTACTTC.

This chain connects TRBV5-1 to TRBJ2-7, with 9 positions matching TRBD2. Unmatched junction bases numbered 6, after V lost 3 bases and J lost 2 bases. The V gene's germline CDR1 is SGHRS and CDR2 YFSETQ. The CDR3 runs to 15 residues. The CDR3 loop is CASSSPSGATYEQYF. For the CDR3, the DNA is TGCGCCAGCAGCTCTCCTAGCGGGGCGACCTACGAGCAGTACTTC.

In its sample, this clone was seen a few times. The V call is TRBV5-6, the J call TRBJ1-1; no clear D gene. The V end was cut by 1 base, the J end by 7 bases, with 5 bases between. The germline CDR1 and CDR2 sequences are SGHDT and YYEEEE. The CDR3 is 11 residues long. CDR3 protein: CASSLKGEAFF. The CDR3 region has the DNA TGTGCCAGCAGCTTGAAGGGTGAAGCTTTCTTT.

The J gene is TRBJ2-7, the V gene TRBV9, with a possible D match to TRBD2 (6 bases). Germline assignment: CDR1 SGDLS and CDR2 YYNGEE. The CDR3 consists of 15 residues. The V gene lost 7 bases and the J gene lost 1 base, with 18 bases spanning the gap. Here the CDR3 reads CASGLGGSKSYEQYF. CDR3 nucleotide sequence: TGTGCCAGCGGATTAGGAGGGAGCAAGTCCTACGAGCAGTACTTC.

The CDR3 nucleotides read TGTGCCAGCAGCGCAGGGAATTCGGGCACTGAAGCTTTCTTT. Its protein is CASSAGNSGTEAFF. This chain connects TRBV5-4 to TRBJ1-1; possibly TRBD1 for D (5 bases). This CDR3 region has 14 residues. V lost 4 bases, J lost 4 bases, and 14 bases lay in between. In germline, CDR1 is SGHNT, CDR2 YYREEE (reference sequence).

This clone was picked up a small number of times. Here the CDR3 DNA reads TGTGCCAGCCGAAGAATCGGGGAGTCGGGCTACACCTTC. Translated: CASRRIGESGYTF. The V and J genes are TRBV27 and TRBJ1-2, with D hard to call. CDR3 length: 13 amino acids. V was pared by 8 bases and J by 8 bases, with 18 bases between. Germline CDR1 is MNHEY and CDR2 is SMNVEV (reference sequence).

The chain couples TRBV6-5 to TRBJ2-3; no definite D call. Germline CDR1 reads MNHEY; CDR2 reads SVGAGI. The CDR3 has 14 residues. Between the trimmed V and J ends, which lost 8 bases and 0 bases, there was a span of 12 bases. The CDR3 DNA reads as TGTGCCAGCTCCCGAGCGTCTAGCACAGATACGCAGTATTTT. Its translation: CASSRASSTDTQYF.

The chain carries TRBV6-5 and TRBJ2-7; TRBD2 is a possible D gene (5 bases). Germline V gene data show CDR1 as MNHEY and CDR2 as SVGAGI. V lost 6 bases to trimming and J lost 0 bases, with 9 bases between them. This CDR3 contains 13 residues. The CDR3 DNA is TGTGCCAGCAGCTCGGACTTCTCCTACGAGCAGTACTTC. Protein product: CASSSDFSYEQYF.

This chain uses TRBV15 with TRBJ2-5; TRBD2 agrees at 13 bases. J lost 4 bases, V lost 6 bases, and 14 bases had no gene match. The length of the CDR3 is 18 residues. Germline CDR1 and CDR2: LNHNV and YYDKDF (reference sequence). The CDR3 DNA reads TGTGCCACCAGTTCTCGACTAGCGGGAGGAGGATTTGGAGAGACCCAGTACTTC. This translates into CATSSRLAGGGFGETQYF.

The chain employs TRBV16 and TRBJ1-5, with a possible D match to TRBD1 (5 bases). The germline CDR1 and CDR2 sequences are KGHSY and FQNENV. This CDR3 spans 15 amino acids. Trimming took 2 bases from V and 3 from J, leaving 11 bases between them. The CDR3, as DNA: TGTGCCAGCAGCCAAGGACAAGGAAACAATCAGCCCCAGCATTTT. Protein product: CASSQGQGNNQPQHF. The variable domain in full, completed from reference TRBV16 and TRBJ1-5, reads GEEVAQTPKHLVRGEGQKAKLYCAPIKGHSYVFWYQQVLKNEFKFLISFQNENVFDETGMPKERFSAKCLPNSPCSLEIQATKLEDSAVYFCASSQGQGNNQPQHFGDGTRLSIL.

Here the CDR3 DNA reads TGTGCCAGCAGCTCAGGACAGTTTTTGATCTATGGCTACACCTTC. This sequence encodes CASSSGQFLIYGYTF. The chain links TRBV5-6 to TRBJ1-2; D is perhaps TRBD1 (6 bases). Trimming removed 3 bases at V and 4 bases at J, with 16 bases between. Germline V CDR1 and CDR2: SGHDT, YYEEEE. CDR3 length: 15 residues.

The rearrangement links TRBV11-2 to TRBJ2-6; 7 bases are shared with TRBD1. Trimming at V came to 0 bases and at J to 0 bases, leaving 8 bases not matched to a gene. There are 19 residues in the CDR3. The germline CDR1 and CDR2 sequences are SGHAT and FQNNGV. Written as DNA, the CDR3 is TGTGCCAGCAGCTTAGATCACCGGACAGGTACCTCTGGGGCCAACGTCCTGACTTTC. Protein sequence: CASSLDHRTGTSGANVLTF.

J is TRBJ2-3 and V is TRBV5-1, with TRBD2 matching over 8 bases. With V trimmed by 0 bases and J by 0 bases, 6 bases remained unmatched. CDR1 is SGHRS, CDR2 YFSETQ, per germline. CDR3 length: 17 amino acids. This chain's CDR3 is CASSLAPAGASTDTQYF. CDR3 sequence (DNA): TGCGCCAGCAGCTTGGCTCCAGCGGGAGCTAGCACAGATACGCAGTATTTT.